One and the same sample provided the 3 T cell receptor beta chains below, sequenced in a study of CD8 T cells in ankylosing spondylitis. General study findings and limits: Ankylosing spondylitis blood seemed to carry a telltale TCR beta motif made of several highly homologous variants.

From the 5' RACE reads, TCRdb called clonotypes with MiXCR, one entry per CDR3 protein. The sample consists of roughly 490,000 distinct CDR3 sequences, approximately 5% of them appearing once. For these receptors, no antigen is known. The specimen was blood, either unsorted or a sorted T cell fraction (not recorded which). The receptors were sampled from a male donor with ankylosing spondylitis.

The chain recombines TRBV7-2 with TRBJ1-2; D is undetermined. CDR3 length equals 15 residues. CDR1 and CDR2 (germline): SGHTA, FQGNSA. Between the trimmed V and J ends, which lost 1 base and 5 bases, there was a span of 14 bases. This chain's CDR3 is CASSLGTATVYGYTF. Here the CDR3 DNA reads TGTGCCAGCAGCTTAGGAACAGCAACAGTGTATGGCTACACCTTC. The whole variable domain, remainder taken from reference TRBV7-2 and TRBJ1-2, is GAGVSQSPSNKVTEKGKDVELRCDPISGHTALYWYRQSLGQGLEFLIYFQGNSAPDKSGLPSDRFSAERTGGSVSTLTIQRTQQEDSAVYLCASSLGTATVYGYTFGSGTRLTVV.

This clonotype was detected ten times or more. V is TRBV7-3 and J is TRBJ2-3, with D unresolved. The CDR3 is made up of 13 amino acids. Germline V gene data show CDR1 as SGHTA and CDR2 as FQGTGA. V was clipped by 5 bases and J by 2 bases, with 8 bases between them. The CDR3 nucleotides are TGTGCCAGCAGCCATCAGCCCACAGATACGCAGTATTTT. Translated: CASSHQPTDTQYF.

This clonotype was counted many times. The CDR3 loop is CASSNPFEDPETQYF. The DNA of the CDR3 is TGTGCCAGCAGCAACCCCTTTGAGGACCCGGAGACCCAGTACTTC. V gene TRBV12-3 or TRBV12-4 combines with J gene TRBJ2-5; D gene ambiguous. The CDR3 totals 15 residues. Deletions cut 6 bases from V and 5 bases from J, with 19 bases between.